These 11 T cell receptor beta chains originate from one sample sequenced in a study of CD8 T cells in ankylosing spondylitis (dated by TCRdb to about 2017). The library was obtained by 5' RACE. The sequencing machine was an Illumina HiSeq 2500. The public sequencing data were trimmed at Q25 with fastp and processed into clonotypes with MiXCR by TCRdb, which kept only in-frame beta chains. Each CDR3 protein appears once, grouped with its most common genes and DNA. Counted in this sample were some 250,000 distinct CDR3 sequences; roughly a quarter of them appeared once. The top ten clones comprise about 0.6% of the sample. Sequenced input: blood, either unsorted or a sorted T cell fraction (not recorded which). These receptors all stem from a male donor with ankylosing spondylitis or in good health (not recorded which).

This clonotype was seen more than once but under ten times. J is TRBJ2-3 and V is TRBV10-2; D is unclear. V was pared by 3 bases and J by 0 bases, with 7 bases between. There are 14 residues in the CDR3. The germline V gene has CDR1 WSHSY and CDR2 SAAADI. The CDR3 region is CASSEGSSTDTQYF. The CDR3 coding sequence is TGCGCCAGCAGTGAAGGCTCAAGCACAGATACGCAGTATTTT.

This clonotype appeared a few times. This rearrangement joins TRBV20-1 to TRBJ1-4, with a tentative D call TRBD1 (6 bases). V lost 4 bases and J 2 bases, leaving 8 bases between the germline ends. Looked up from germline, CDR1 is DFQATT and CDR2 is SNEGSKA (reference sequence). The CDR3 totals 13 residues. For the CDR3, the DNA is TGCAGTGCTACTCAGGGGACTAATGAAAAACTGTTTTTT. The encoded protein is CSATQGTNEKLFF.

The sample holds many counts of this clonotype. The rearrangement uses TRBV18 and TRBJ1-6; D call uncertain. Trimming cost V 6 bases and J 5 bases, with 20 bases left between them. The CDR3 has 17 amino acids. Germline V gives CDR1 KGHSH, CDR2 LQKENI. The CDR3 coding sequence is TGTGCCAGCTCGGAGGAGATACAGAGGGTCCATAATTCACCCCTCCACTTT. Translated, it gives CASSEEIQRVHNSPLHF.

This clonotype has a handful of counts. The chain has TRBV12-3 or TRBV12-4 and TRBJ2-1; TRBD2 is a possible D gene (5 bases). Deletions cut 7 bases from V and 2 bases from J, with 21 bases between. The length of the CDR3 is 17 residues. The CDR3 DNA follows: TGTGCCAGCACCTTACCCCGGGCTAGCCACACCTACAATGAGCAGTTCTTC. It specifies CASTLPRASHTYNEQFF.

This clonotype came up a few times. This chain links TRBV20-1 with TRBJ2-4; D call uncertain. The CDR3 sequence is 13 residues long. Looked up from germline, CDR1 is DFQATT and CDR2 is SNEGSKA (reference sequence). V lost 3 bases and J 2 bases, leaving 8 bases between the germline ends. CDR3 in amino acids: CSASDTTKNIQYF. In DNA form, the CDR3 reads TGCAGTGCTAGTGACACCACCAAAAACATTCAGTACTTC.

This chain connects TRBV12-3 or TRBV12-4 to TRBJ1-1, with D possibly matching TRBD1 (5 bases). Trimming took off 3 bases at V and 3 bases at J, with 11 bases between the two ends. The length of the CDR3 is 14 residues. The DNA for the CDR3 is TGTGCCAGCAGTTTGGGGCAGGCGGACACTGAAGCTTTCTTT. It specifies CASSLGQADTEAFF.

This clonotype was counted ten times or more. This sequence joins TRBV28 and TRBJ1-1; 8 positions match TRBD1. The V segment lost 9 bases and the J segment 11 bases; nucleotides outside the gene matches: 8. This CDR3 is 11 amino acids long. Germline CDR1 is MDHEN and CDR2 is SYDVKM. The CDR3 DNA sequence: TGTGCCAGTAGGACAGGGACGATGGCTTTCTTT. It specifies CASRTGTMAFF.

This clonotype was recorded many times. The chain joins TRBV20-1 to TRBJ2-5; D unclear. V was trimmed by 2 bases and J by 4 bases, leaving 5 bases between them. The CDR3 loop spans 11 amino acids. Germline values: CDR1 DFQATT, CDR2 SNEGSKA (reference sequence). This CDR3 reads CSARPLETQYF. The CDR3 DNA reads TGCAGTGCTAGACCCCTAGAGACCCAGTACTTC.

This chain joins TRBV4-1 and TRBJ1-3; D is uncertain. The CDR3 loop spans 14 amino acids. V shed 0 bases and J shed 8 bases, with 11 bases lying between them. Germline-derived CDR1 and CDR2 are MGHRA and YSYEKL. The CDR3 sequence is CASSQERQADTIYF. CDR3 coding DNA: TGCGCCAGCAGCCAAGAACGGCAGGCGGACACCATATATTTT.

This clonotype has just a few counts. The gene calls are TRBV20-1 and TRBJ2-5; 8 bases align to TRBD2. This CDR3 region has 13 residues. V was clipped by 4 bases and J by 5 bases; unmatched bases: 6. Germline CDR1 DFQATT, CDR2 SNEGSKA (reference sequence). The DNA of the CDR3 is TGCAGTGCTATCGGGGGGGCCTCCGAGACCCAGTACTTC. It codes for CSAIGGASETQYF.

CDR3 sequence: CASSLFGIGQGSNEQFF. The CDR3, as DNA: TGTGCCAGCAGTTTATTCGGTATCGGGCAGGGGAGTAATGAGCAGTTCTTC. The chain employs TRBV28 and TRBJ2-1; D may be TRBD1 (6 bases). Germline V CDR1 and CDR2: MDHEN, SYDVKM. V was trimmed by 1 base and J by 7 bases, leaving 20 bases between them. The CDR3 spans 17 residues. Variable domain in full (rest from reference TRBV28 and TRBJ2-1): DVKVTQSSRYLVKRTGEKVFLECVQDMDHENMFWYRQDPGLGLRLIYFSYDVKMKEKGDIPEGYSVSREKKERFSLILESASTNQTSMYLCASSLFGIGQGSNEQFFGPGTRLTVL.